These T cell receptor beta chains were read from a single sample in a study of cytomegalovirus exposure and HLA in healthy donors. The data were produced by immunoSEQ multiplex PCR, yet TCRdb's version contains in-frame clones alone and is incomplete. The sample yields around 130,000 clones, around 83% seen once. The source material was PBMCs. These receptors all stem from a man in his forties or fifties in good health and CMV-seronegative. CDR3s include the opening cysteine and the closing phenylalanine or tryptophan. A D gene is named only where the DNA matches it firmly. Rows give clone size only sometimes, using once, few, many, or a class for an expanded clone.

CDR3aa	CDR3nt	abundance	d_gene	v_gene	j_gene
CASSRDRDLYEQYF	TGTGCCAGCTCCCGGGACAGGGATCTCTACGAGCAGTACTTC	.	TRBD1	TRBV18	TRBJ2-7
CASSDFGVRDIHGYTF	TGTGCCAGCAGTGATTTTGGGGTCCGGGACATACATGGCTACACCTTC	.	.	TRBV27	TRBJ1-2
CASSQDPIGQGSYEQYF	TGCGCCAGCAGCCAAGATCCAATAGGGCAGGGCTCCTACGAGCAGTACTTC	.	.	TRBV4-1	TRBJ2-7
CASTPDRGLANYGYTF	TGTGCCAGCACCCCGGACAGGGGGCTAGCTAACTATGGCTACACCTTC	.	TRBD1	TRBV2	TRBJ1-2
CASSFRQGPPNTEAFF	TGTGCCAGCTCATTCCGACAGGGTCCCCCGAACACTGAAGCTTTCTTT	.	TRBD1	TRBV18	TRBJ1-1
CASSLGGLSTEAFF	TGTGCCAGCAGCTTGGGGGGGCTTAGCACTGAAGCTTTCTTT	.	.	TRBV5-4	TRBJ1-1
CASSQVAPLAGASGGTGELFF	TGCGCCAGCAGCCAAGTAGCGCCCCTAGCGGGGGCCTCGGGGGGCACCGGGGAGCTGTTTTTT	.	TRBD2	TRBV4-1	TRBJ2-2
CASSLTGYEQYF	TGTGCCAGCAGCCTTACAGGGTACGAGCAGTACTTC	.	.	TRBV5-5	TRBJ2-7
CASSVDRGSYEQYF	TGTGCCAGCAGTGTGGACAGGGGTTCCTACGAGCAGTACTTC	.	TRBD1	TRBV6-5	TRBJ2-7
CASSLVLTYEQYF	TGTGCCAGCAGCTTGGTTCTAACCTACGAGCAGTACTTC	.	.	TRBV5-5	TRBJ2-7
CASSSDSASSYEQYF	TGCGCCAGCAGCTCCGACAGTGCTAGCTCCTACGAGCAGTACTTC	.	.	TRBV5-1	TRBJ2-7
CAWDQGGASYEQYF	TGTGCCTGGGACCAGGGCGGGGCCTCCTACGAGCAGTACTTC	.	.	TRBV30	TRBJ2-7
CAFKGDVNSPLHF	TGTGCGTTCAAAGGGGATGTTAATTCCCCCCTCCACTTT	.	.	TRBV30	TRBJ1-6
CASSLDRNAMNTEAFF	TGTGCCAGCAGCTTAGACAGGAACGCAATGAACACTGAAGCTTTCTTT	once	.	TRBV7-2	TRBJ1-1
CASSLGGLNTGELFF	TGTGCCAGCAGCTTGGGGGGCCTGAACACCGGGGAGCTGTTTTTT	.	.	TRBV5-4	TRBJ2-2
CASSLGLAEQETQYF	TGTGCCAGCAGCTTGGGTCTAGCGGAACAAGAGACCCAGTACTTC	few	TRBD2	TRBV11-2	TRBJ2-5
CASSHASGTSKRETQYF	TGCGCCAGCAGCCACGCTTCCGGGACTAGTAAGAGAGAGACCCAGTACTTC	once	TRBD2	TRBV4-1	TRBJ2-5
CASSLVRGDTIYF	TGTGCCAGCAGCCTCGTCAGGGGGGACACCATATATTTT	.	TRBD1	TRBV7-2	TRBJ1-3
CASSRDRSGELFF	TGTGCCAGTAGTAGGGACAGATCCGGGGAGCTGTTTTTT	.	TRBD1	TRBV19	TRBJ2-2
CASSQGASDEQYF	TGCGCCAGCAGCCAAGGGGCGTCCGACGAGCAGTACTTC	.	.	TRBV4-3	TRBJ2-7
CASSGLYTGELFF	TGTGCTAGCAGTGGGCTTTACACCGGGGAGCTGTTTTTT	.	.	TRBV7-7	TRBJ2-2
CASSDGGGRQGRYYGYTF	TGTGCCAGCAGTGATGGGGGTGGCCGACAGGGAAGGTACTATGGCTACACCTTC	.	TRBD1	TRBV2	TRBJ1-2
CATLAGSGSEQYF	TGTGCCACGCTAGCGGGGTCAGGCTCCGAGCAGTACTTC	.	TRBD2	TRBV6-5	TRBJ2-7
CASTPSTGSYGYTF	TGTGCCAGCACCCCCTCGACGGGATCCTATGGCTACACCTTC	.	.	TRBV27	TRBJ1-2
CASLQIPTSRHNEQFF	TGCGCCAGCCTCCAAATCCCGACTAGCCGACACAATGAGCAGTTCTTC	.	TRBD2	TRBV4-1	TRBJ2-1
CASSDLMYRTESRRNTEAFF	TGTGCCAGCAGTGACCTCATGTACCGAACAGAGTCTCGACGAAACACTGAAGCTTTCTTT	.	.	TRBV2	TRBJ1-1
CASSKGQGMYEQYF	TGTGCCAGCAGCAAGGGACAGGGGATGTACGAGCAGTACTTC	.	TRBD1	TRBV7-8	TRBJ2-7
CASSPDTSSYNEQFF	TGCGCCAGCAGCCCGGACACATCCTCTTACAATGAGCAGTTCTTC	once	.	TRBV5-1	TRBJ2-1
CASSGLYKQDYEQYF	TGTGCCAGCAGTGGATTATATAAACAGGACTACGAGCAGTACTTC	.	.	TRBV2	TRBJ2-7
CASSLGQGIEKLFF	TGTGCCAGCAGCTTAGGACAGGGGATCGAAAAACTGTTTTTT	.	TRBD1	TRBV11-2	TRBJ1-4
CASSFSQGNEQFF	TGTGCTAGCAGCTTCAGCCAGGGGAATGAGCAGTTCTTC	.	.	TRBV7-7	TRBJ2-1
CAIRQGSFDTEAFF	TGTGCCATCAGACAGGGAAGTTTTGACACTGAAGCTTTCTTT	.	TRBD1	TRBV7-2	TRBJ1-1
CASSQEWATSTYEQYF	TGCGCCAGCAGCCAAGAGTGGGCTACCAGTACCTACGAGCAGTACTTC	few	.	TRBV4-3	TRBJ2-7
CASSSRTAPYNEQFF	TGTGCCAGCAGCTCACGGACAGCCCCCTACAATGAGCAGTTCTTC	.	.	TRBV9	TRBJ2-1
CATLGAGGSYEQYF	TGTGCCACCTTGGGGGCAGGGGGCTCCTACGAGCAGTACTTC	.	TRBD1	TRBV6-6	TRBJ2-7
CASSLGGGTGAYEQYF	TGTGCCAGCAGCTTAGGCGGAGGGACAGGGGCCTACGAGCAGTACTTC	.	TRBD1	TRBV7-2	TRBJ2-7
CASSSRVEGPNTEAFF	TGTGCCAGCAGCTCGAGGGTGGAGGGGCCTAACACTGAAGCTTTCTTT	.	.	TRBV7-6	TRBJ1-1
CASSEWEGSSYEQYF	TGTGCCAGCAGTGAATGGGAGGGGAGCTCCTACGAGCAGTACTTC	.	TRBD2	TRBV2	TRBJ2-7
CASSQQYPTGGNYNSPLHF	TGTGCCAGCAGCCAACAATATCCGACAGGGGGCAACTATAATTCACCCCTCCACTTT	few	TRBD1	TRBV4-2	TRBJ1-6
CASNSPGTSMTDTQYF	TGTGCCAGCAATTCGCCCGGGACTAGTATGACAGATACGCAGTATTTT	once	TRBD2	TRBV6-4	TRBJ2-3
CASSFKNGGWAVDTQYF	TGTGCCAGCAGCTTCAAAAACGGAGGGTGGGCAGTAGATACGCAGTATTTT	.	.	TRBV5-6	TRBJ2-3
CASSREPTDTQYF	TGTGCCAGCAGCCGGGAACCCACAGATACGCAGTATTTT	.	.	TRBV7-2	TRBJ2-3
CASSHNGGVGGYTF	TGTGCCAGCAGTCATAACGGGGGGGTTGGAGGCTACACCTTC	.	.	TRBV7-3	TRBJ1-2
CAWGHPPSGEKLFF	TGTGCCTGGGGACACCCCCCATCCGGGGAAAAACTGTTTTTT	.	.	TRBV30	TRBJ1-4
CAWSVLRGGTGELFF	TGTGCCTGGAGTGTTCTCAGGGGTGGCACCGGGGAGCTGTTTTTT	.	.	TRBV30	TRBJ2-2
CASSQDWDRVYEQYF	TGCGCCAGCAGCCAAGATTGGGACAGGGTCTACGAGCAGTACTTC	.	TRBD1	TRBV4-1	TRBJ2-7
CAWSSGGPYEQYF	TGTGCCTGGAGTTCAGGGGGACCCTACGAGCAGTACTTC	.	TRBD1	TRBV30	TRBJ2-7
CASSEGPGSNYGYTF	TGTGCCAGCAGTGAGGGCCCAGGGTCTAACTATGGCTACACCTTC	once	.	TRBV6-4	TRBJ1-2
CASSIDSTGGAFF	TGTGCCAGTAGTATAGACTCGACAGGGGGCGCGTTCTTT	.	TRBD1	TRBV19	TRBJ1-1
CASSARGGARYEQYF	TGTGCCAGCAGCGCACGCGGGGGGGCAAGGTACGAGCAGTACTTC	.	TRBD2	TRBV11-3	TRBJ2-7
CASTNWQGVSEAFF	TGTGCCAGCACCAACTGGCAGGGGGTCTCTGAAGCTTTCTTT	once	TRBD1	TRBV6-1	TRBJ1-1
CASGYGTGEYGYTF	TGTGCTAGTGGTTACGGGACAGGGGAATATGGCTACACCTTC	.	TRBD1	TRBV12-5	TRBJ1-2
CASSSRTGEGGYTF	TGTGCCAGCAGCTCACGGACGGGAGAGGGTGGCTACACCTTC	.	.	TRBV11-2	TRBJ1-2
CASSPRQDTEAFF	TGTGCCAGCAGCCCGAGACAAGACACTGAAGCTTTCTTT	.	.	TRBV9	TRBJ1-1
CASTDDRGGNQPQHF	TGTGCCAGTACCGATGACAGGGGGGGGAATCAGCCCCAGCATTTT	.	TRBD1	TRBV19	TRBJ1-5